The following is a T cell receptor beta chain sequence with its context. The CDR3 is made up of 13 amino acids. V was pared by 1 base and J by 1 base, with 4 bases between. Germline CDR1 and CDR2: SEHNR and FQNEAQ (reference sequence). This entry is derived from a study of siplizumab effects on memory and regulatory T cells. Sequenced by immunoSEQ multiplex PCR; TCRdb stores in-frame clones only, minus some. This table has 110,000 or so clones, 92% appearing once. Material for sequencing was Tregs sorted from blood. The V and J genes are TRBV7-9 and TRBJ1-1; D gene unclear. This TCR was recovered from a human donor in good health. CDR3 in amino acids: CASSLEQNTEAFF. The CDR3 coding sequence is TGTGCCAGCAGCTTAGAACAGAACACTGAAGCTTTCTTT.